A selection of T cell receptor beta chains follows, all from one sample in a study of T cells in Graves' hyperthyroidism and ophthalmopathy. TCRdb passed the multiplex PCR reads through MiXCR, listing each CDR3 protein once. The table includes some 700,000 distinct CDR3 sequences, 15% to 20% detected once. The sequenced sample consisted of blood. The source of these receptors is a man between 50 and 59 years old with Graves' hyperthyroidism. The CDR3 runs from the conserved cysteine through the conserved F or W. The order of the fields is D gene, J gene, V gene, clone size, CDR3 DNA, CDR3 protein. A D gene is named only where the DNA matches it firmly. Not all rows give a size; the values are once, few, many and, for expanded clones, a class.

TRBD2,TRBJ2-7,TRBV2,.,TGTGCCAGCAAAGTGACTAGCGGGTCTATCTACGAGCAGTACTTC,CASKVTSGSIYEQYF
.,TRBJ2-3,TRBV11-2,many,TGTGCCAGCAGCTTATTACTCGGTTGGGGCACAGATACGCAGTATTTT,CASSLLLGWGTDTQYF
.,TRBJ2-2,TRBV12-3/TRBV12-4,many,TGTGCCAGCAGTCCAGGGACCGGCACCGGGGAGCTGTTTTTT,CASSPGTGTGELFF
.,TRBJ2-5,TRBV5-1,.,TGCGCCAGCAGCTTGGCCCCTCACCGAGAGACCCAGTACTTC,CASSLAPHRETQYF
TRBD2,TRBJ2-5,TRBV5-4,.,TGTGCCAGCAGCCCCCGGACTAGCGGGAATGGAGAGACCCAGTACTTC,CASSPRTSGNGETQYF
TRBD1,TRBJ2-7,TRBV4-1,.,TGCGCCAGCAGCCCAGGACAGGGTCGCAACGAGCAGTACTTC,CASSPGQGRNEQYF
.,TRBJ2-3,TRBV4-2,.,TGTGCCAGCAGCCAAAGGGGCCAGGGTCCCCCCCAGTATTTT,CASSQRGQGPPQYF
TRBD1,TRBJ2-5,TRBV30,many,TGTGCCTGGAACCCCAGGGGGCAGATTGAGACCCAGTACTTC,CAWNPRGQIETQYF
TRBD1,TRBJ2-3,TRBV18,.,TGTGCCAGCTCACCGCCGCGACAGGGGGCCGGGGCAGATACGCAGTATTTT,CASSPPRQGAGADTQYF
TRBD1,TRBJ2-1,TRBV11-1,.,TGTGCCAGCAGCTTAGCAATGGACAGGGTCTACAATGAGCAGTTCTTC,CASSLAMDRVYNEQFF
.,TRBJ2-1,TRBV3-2,few,TGTGCTAAGGGGAGGGTTCCCTACAATGAGCAGTTCTTC,CAKGRVPYNEQFF
TRBD2,TRBJ2-7,TRBV30,.,TGTGCCTGGAGTTCTCCTAGCGGGAGATACGAGCAGTACTTC,CAWSSPSGRYEQYF
TRBD1,TRBJ1-1,TRBV12-3/TRBV12-4,few,TGTGCCAGCAGTCCCGGACAGGGGTTCGGGAACACTGAAGCTTTCTTT,CASSPGQGFGNTEAFF
.,TRBJ1-6,TRBV5-1,.,TGCGCCAGCAGCTTGGAGGGACGGCCGAGCTCCTATAATTCACCCCTCCACTTT,CASSLEGRPSSYNSPLHF
TRBD1,TRBJ2-3,TRBV29-1,many,TGCAGCGTTCTTCCCGGGACAGTCTTTTCCGATACGCAGTATTTT,CSVLPGTVFSDTQYF
.,TRBJ2-3,TRBV6-1,many,TGTGCCAGCAGTGATAGCGGAGCTTCCACAGATACGCAGTATTTT,CASSDSGASTDTQYF
.,TRBJ2-2,TRBV27,.,TGTGCCAGCAGTTTGCTACTCTTATCTCCCGGGGCCACCCTAAACACCGGGGAGCTGTTTTTT,CASSLLLLSPGATLNTGELFF
.,TRBJ1-2,TRBV19,.,TGTGCCACCGCCCAACAGGGTGACTATGGCTACACCTTC,CATAQQGDYGYTF
TRBD2,TRBJ2-1,TRBV10-3,many,TGTGCCATCAGTGAGTCGAGCGGGGCCTACAATGAGCAGTTCTTC,CAISESSGAYNEQFF
TRBD2,TRBJ2-2,TRBV7-9,.,TGTGCCAGCAGCCCGCGGGTAGCGGGAGCCGACACCGGGGAGCTATTTTTT,CASSPRVAGADTGELFF
.,TRBJ2-3,TRBV3-1,many,TGTGCCAGCAGCCATCGTGGAAGGCTATCGGGAGATACGCAGTATTTT,CASSHRGRLSGDTQYF
.,TRBJ2-3,TRBV19,.,TGTGCCAGTAGTTCCTCACGTTGGGAGGATACGCAGTATTTT,CASSSSRWEDTQYF
.,TRBJ1-1,TRBV4-2,few,TGTGCCAGCAGCCAAGACCCTCTAACAGCTAAGAACACTGAAGCTTTCTTT,CASSQDPLTAKNTEAFF
TRBD1,TRBJ1-5,TRBV19,.,TGTGCCAGCTCGGGGACAGGGGGCCCAAACCAGCCCCAGCATTTT,CASSGTGGPNQPQHF
.,TRBJ1-1,TRBV7-2,many,TGTGCCAGCAGCCCCCGCCGGCACACTGAAGCTTTCTTT,CASSPRRHTEAFF
TRBD1,TRBJ2-7,TRBV30,.,TGTGCCCGACGACAGGGCCTCGAGCAGTACTTC,CARRQGLEQYF
TRBD2,TRBJ2-1,TRBV9,.,TGTGCCAGCAGCGCCGGGAGGGCTAGGAATGAGCAGTTCTTC,CASSAGRARNEQFF
TRBD1,TRBJ2-2,TRBV18,.,TGTGCCAGCTCACCCAAGACCGGGACAGGGACCACCGGGGAGCTGTTTTTT,CASSPKTGTGTTGELFF
.,TRBJ1-2,TRBV6-1,many,TGTGCCAGCAGTGAAGCGACAGACAGGCTCTATGGCTACACCTTC,CASSEATDRLYGYTF
TRBD1,TRBJ1-2,TRBV15,many,TGTGCCACCAGCAGAGATAGGACAGGGGCCAACTATGGCTACACCTTC,CATSRDRTGANYGYTF
.,TRBJ2-3,TRBV20-1,many,TGCAGTGCTAGAGATGGGTACACAGATACGCAGTATTTT,CSARDGYTDTQYF
.,TRBJ1-5,TRBV27,few,TGTGCCAGCCGAGAACACGGGGAGTATCAGCCCCAGCATTTT,CASREHGEYQPQHF
.,TRBJ2-7,TRBV12-3/TRBV12-4,.,TGTGCCAGCAGTCAAACAGGGTCCCACGAGCAGTACTTC,CASSQTGSHEQYF
.,TRBJ2-7,TRBV3-1,many,TGTGCCAGCAGTCGTAACTCGGAGCAGTACTTC,CASSRNSEQYF
.,TRBJ2-1,TRBV4-1,few,TGCGCCAGCAGCCAAGATCAGGGACTTCAAAACAATGAGCAGTTCTTC,CASSQDQGLQNNEQFF
.,TRBJ1-5,TRBV7-9,many,TGTGCCAGCAGCCAAGAGGGGGATCAGCCCCAGCATTTT,CASSQEGDQPQHF
.,TRBJ2-7,TRBV29-1,many,TGCAGCGTTGAACGGGAAAACTACGAGCAGTACTTC,CSVERENYEQYF
TRBD1,TRBJ2-1,TRBV5-1,.,TGCGCCAGCAGCTTACACCGGGACAGGAGCTTCGGTGAGCAGTTCTTC,CASSLHRDRSFGEQFF
TRBD2,TRBJ2-3,TRBV14,many,TGTGCCAGCAGCCCATTAGCGGGAGCTAGAGATACGCAGTATTTT,CASSPLAGARDTQYF
.,TRBJ1-2,TRBV2,many,TGTGCCAGAAGAGGGGCGGCCTATGGCTACACCTTC,CARRGAAYGYTF
TRBD2,TRBJ2-1,TRBV27,many,TGTGCCAGCAGTTCGATCTTGTTTAGCGGGAGGGTTAATGAGCAGTTCTTC,CASSSILFSGRVNEQFF